The clone carrying this TCR beta chain was observed at least ten times. Unique molecular identifiers tagged every individual TCR cDNA molecule. Each CDR3 protein is one row after TCRdb ran MiXCR on the 5' RACE reads. The table lists roughly 4,200 distinct CDR3 sequences, roughly a tenth of them singletons. These data originate in a study of spatial heterogeneity in lung cancer. Background on the study: Consistently, beta-chain sequences turned up in larger numbers than alpha-chain sequences did.

Time point given: sample taken at primary tumor resection. Sequencing of whole RNA from tumor, nontumor lung or frozen PBMC involved no sorting. The donor group consisted of roughly 70 patients who had untreated, early-stage non-small cell lung cancer. The source of this sequence is a male donor with early-stage non-small cell lung cancer. The source material was PBMCs, sampled at surgery.

CDR3 residues: CAWRDRGYNEQFF. The CDR3 DNA sequence: TGTGCCTGGAGGGACAGGGGTTACAATGAGCAGTTCTTC. The chain employs TRBV30 and TRBJ2-1; TRBD1 matches at 9 bases. The V gene's germline CDR1 is GTSNPN and CDR2 SVGIG (reference sequence). This CDR3 is built from 13 residues. Trimming cost V 3 bases and J 4 bases; bases outside gene matches: 1.